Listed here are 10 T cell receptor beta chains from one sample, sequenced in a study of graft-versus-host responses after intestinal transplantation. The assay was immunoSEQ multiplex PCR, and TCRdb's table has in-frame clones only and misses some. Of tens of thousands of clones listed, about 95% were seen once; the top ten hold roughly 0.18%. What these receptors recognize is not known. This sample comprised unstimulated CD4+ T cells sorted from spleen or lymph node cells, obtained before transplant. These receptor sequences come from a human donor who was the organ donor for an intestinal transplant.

CDR3 protein: CASLRGWGDGETQYF. CDR3 sequence (DNA): TGCGCCAGCCTCCGGGGTTGGGGTGACGGGGAGACCCAGTACTTC. The chain carries TRBV5-1 and TRBJ2-5; D perhaps matches TRBD2 (5 bases). The CDR3 totals 15 residues. The germline V gene has CDR1 SGHRS and CDR2 YFSETQ. V lost 7 bases and J 5 bases, leaving 21 bases between the germline ends. Full variable domain (missing parts from reference TRBV5-1 and TRBJ2-5): KAGVTQTPRYLIKTRGQQVTLSCSPISGHRSVSWYQQTPGQGLQFLFEYFSETQRNKGNFPGRFSGRQFSNSRSEMNVSTLELGDSALYLCASLRGWGDGETQYFGPGTRLLVL.

The CDR3 DNA reads TGCGCCAGCAGCCAAGCTCCACGGGACTCGTCCCCCGGTACGCAGTATTTT. Its protein is CASSQAPRDSSPGTQYF. The chain carries TRBV4-3 and TRBJ2-3, with TRBD2 as a possible D gene (6 bases). CDR1 and CDR2 from the germline V gene are LGHNA and YSLEER. This CDR3 is built from 17 residues. Trimming took 1 base from V and 8 from J, leaving 22 bases between them.

CDR3: CASSQRRGSPLHF. CDR3 in DNA: TGTGCCAGCTCCCAAAGAAGGGGCTCACCCCTCCACTTT. The chain couples TRBV27 to TRBJ1-6; tentatively, D is TRBD1 (5 bases). V dropped 8 bases and J dropped 10 bases, with 15 bases sitting between them. The CDR3 contains 13 residues. Germline values: CDR1 MNHEY, CDR2 SMNVEV (reference sequence).

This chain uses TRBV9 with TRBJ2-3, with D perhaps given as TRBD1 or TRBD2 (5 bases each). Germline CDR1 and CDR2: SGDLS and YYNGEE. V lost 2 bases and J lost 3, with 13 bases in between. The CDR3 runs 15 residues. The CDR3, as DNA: TGTGCCAGCAGCGTTTGGGGGTCAGGGACAGATACGCAGTATTTT. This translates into CASSVWGSGTDTQYF.

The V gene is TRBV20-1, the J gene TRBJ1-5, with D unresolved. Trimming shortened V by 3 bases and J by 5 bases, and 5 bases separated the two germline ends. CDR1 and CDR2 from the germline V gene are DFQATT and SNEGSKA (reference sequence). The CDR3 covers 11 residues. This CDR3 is CSASSDQPQHF. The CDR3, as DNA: TGCAGTGCTAGCTCTGATCAGCCCCAGCATTTT.

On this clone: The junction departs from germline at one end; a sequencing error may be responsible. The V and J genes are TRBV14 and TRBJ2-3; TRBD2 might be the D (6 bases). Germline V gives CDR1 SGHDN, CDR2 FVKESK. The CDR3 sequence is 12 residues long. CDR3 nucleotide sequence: TGTGCCAGCAGTTTACTAGCCGCCAGCCCACGTTTT. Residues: CASSLLAASPRF.

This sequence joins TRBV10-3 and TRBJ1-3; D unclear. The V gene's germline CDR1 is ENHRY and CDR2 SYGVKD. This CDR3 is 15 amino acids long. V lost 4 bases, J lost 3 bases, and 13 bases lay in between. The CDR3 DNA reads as TGTGCCATCAGTGGGCTTGAAAGGTTTGGAAACACCATATATTTT. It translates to CAISGLERFGNTIYF.

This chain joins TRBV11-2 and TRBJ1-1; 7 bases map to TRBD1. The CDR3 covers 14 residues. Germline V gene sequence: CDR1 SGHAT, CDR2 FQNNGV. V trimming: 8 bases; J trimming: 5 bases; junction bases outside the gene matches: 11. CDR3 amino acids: CASSNDRVWTEAFF. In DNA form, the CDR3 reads TGTGCCAGCTCAAACGACAGGGTCTGGACTGAAGCTTTCTTT.

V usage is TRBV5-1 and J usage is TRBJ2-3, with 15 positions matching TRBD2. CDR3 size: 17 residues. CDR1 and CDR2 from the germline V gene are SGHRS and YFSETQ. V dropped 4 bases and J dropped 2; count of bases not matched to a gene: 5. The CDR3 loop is CASSIGTSGGNTDTQYF. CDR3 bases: TGCGCCAGCAGCATAGGGACTAGCGGGGGGAACACAGATACGCAGTATTTT.

The CDR3 nucleotides read TGTGCCAGCAGTTACCCTAGATCCGAGACCCAGTACTTC. Its protein is CASSYPRSETQYF. The J gene is TRBJ2-5, the V gene TRBV6-5; D unclear. The CDR3 spans 13 residues. Trimming left V 2 bases short and J 5 bases short, with 9 bases between. From germline, CDR1 is MNHEY and CDR2 SVGAGI.